The 28 T cell receptor beta chains presented below share a single source sample, sequenced in a study of CD8 T cells in Susac syndrome. The RNA input was roughly 0.45 to 1 ug, and it was reverse transcribed with random hexamers. TCRdb ran MiXCR on the immunoSEQ multiplex PCR reads and lists one entry per CDR3 protein. The table records some 99,000 distinct CDR3 sequences, approximately 96% of them present only once. Sequencing input: CD4+ T cells from PBMCs. These receptors came from a human donor in good health.

The chain carries TRBV18 and TRBJ1-1; 7 nucleotides line up with TRBD1. The V segment lost 4 bases and the J segment 5 bases; nucleotides outside the gene matches: 10. Germline values: CDR1 KGHSH, CDR2 LQKENI. The CDR3 covers 15 residues. The CDR3 nucleotides are TGTGCCAGCTCACGATACGAGGGGGCAGGGACTGAAGCTTTCTTT. This translates into CASSRYEGAGTEAFF. The full variable domain, with the rest looked up from reference TRBV18 and TRBJ1-1, is NAGVMQNPRHLVRRRGQEARLRCSPMKGHSHVYWYRQLPEEGLKFMVYLQKENIIDESGMPKERFSAEFPKEGPSILRIQQVVRGDSAAYFCASSRYEGAGTEAFFGQGTRLTVV.

The J gene is TRBJ2-5, the V gene TRBV19, with a tentative D call TRBD2 (5 bases). CDR1 LNHDA and CDR2 SQIVND come from the germline V gene (reference sequence). The CDR3 has 12 amino acids. Trimming removed 10 bases at V and 5 bases at J, with 14 bases between. The CDR3 nucleotides read TGTGCCACCAGGCAAAGCGGCGAGACCCAGTACTTC. This encodes CATRQSGETQYF.

The chain carries TRBV7-3 and TRBJ2-2, with no clear D. This CDR3 has 17 amino acids. Deletions cut 5 bases from V and 6 bases from J, with 22 bases between. Germline V CDR1 and CDR2: SGHTA, FQGTGA. The CDR3 loop reads CASSPPVGGDPPGELFF. In nucleotides, the CDR3 is TGTGCCAGCAGCCCGCCGGTGGGCGGTGATCCCCCCGGGGAGCTGTTTTTT.

The rearrangement links TRBV29-1 to TRBJ1-4; TRBD1 matches at 10 bases. This CDR3 comprises 13 residues. Germline trimming cut 6 bases from V and 8 bases from J; bases unmatched to any gene: 6. Per the germline V gene, CDR1 is SQVTM and CDR2 is ANQGSEA. CDR3 nucleotide sequence: TGCAGCGTGGCCCGGGACAGGGGCGAAAAACTGTTTTTT. This translates into CSVARDRGEKLFF.

The rearrangement uses TRBV3-1 and TRBJ2-5; D perhaps matches TRBD2 (7 bases). V was clipped by 0 bases and J by 2 bases, with 13 bases between them. Germline loops: CDR1 LGHDT, CDR2 YNNKEL (reference sequence). The CDR3 runs 16 residues. CDR3 region: CASSQDGRGPQETQYF. The CDR3 coding sequence is TGTGCCAGCAGCCAAGACGGGCGGGGGCCACAAGAGACCCAGTACTTC.

The rearrangement links TRBV6-5 to TRBJ2-5, with D maybe TRBD2 (5 bases). The V gene lost 2 bases and the J gene lost 2 bases, with 12 bases spanning the gap. The CDR3 runs to 15 residues. Germline lookup yields CDR1 MNHEY and CDR2 SVGAGI. CDR3 sequence reads: CASSYLGGRQETQYF. The CDR3, as DNA: TGTGCCAGCAGTTACCTAGGAGGACGACAAGAGACCCAGTACTTC.

The chain is built from TRBV4-1 and TRBJ2-2; D is uncertain. Germline V lookup: CDR1 MGHRA, CDR2 YSYEKL. The CDR3 is 13 amino acids. The V and J ends lost 1 base and 7 bases respectively, with 7 bases between them. CDR3 sequence: CASSQVEFGELFF. CDR3 nucleotides: TGCGCCAGCAGCCAAGTCGAGTTCGGGGAGCTGTTTTTT.

This chain joins TRBV25-1 and TRBJ1-2, with a tentative D call TRBD1 (6 bases). Germline CDR1 and CDR2: MGHDK and SYGVNS. Trimming pared 3 bases from V and 1 base from J, leaving 18 bases between. The CDR3 has 17 amino acids. In nucleotides, the CDR3 is TGTGCCAGCAGTGAGTCGGGGTTACAGGGTTTTAACTATGGCTACACCTTC. This translates into CASSESGLQGFNYGYTF.

The chain is built from TRBV5-1 and TRBJ1-3; D gene uncertain. CDR1 and CDR2 (germline): SGHRS, YFSETQ. Trimming stripped 0 bases from V and 4 bases from J, with 2 bases between. The length of the CDR3 is 12 residues. The CDR3, as DNA: TGCGCCAGCAGCTTGGAAGGAAACACCATATATTTT. The encoded protein is CASSLEGNTIYF.

The chain links TRBV4-3 to TRBJ2-5, with D unresolved. The CDR3 runs to 15 residues. Germline V lookup: CDR1 LGHNA, CDR2 YSLEER. V gave up 0 bases and J gave up 1 base, with 9 bases separating them. DNA of the CDR3: TGCGCCAGCAGCCAAGATCTGCAGGCCCAAGAGACCCAGTACTTC. Its protein product is CASSQDLQAQETQYF.

The V gene is TRBV7-2, the J gene TRBJ2-7; D is unresolved. Germline CDR1 SGHTA, CDR2 FQGNSA. The length of the CDR3 is 13 residues. V was shortened by 2 bases and J by 4 bases, with 9 bases between the two germline ends. CDR3 protein: CASSLQLEYEQYF. The CDR3 nucleotides read TGTGCCAGCAGCTTACAGTTAGAATACGAGCAGTACTTC.

V is TRBV3-1 and J is TRBJ1-3, with D perhaps TRBD1 (6 bases). Germline V lookup: CDR1 LGHDT, CDR2 YNNKEL (reference sequence). The CDR3 runs to 15 residues. V lost 3 bases and J lost 4, with 13 bases in between. The DNA for the CDR3 is TGTGCCAGCAGCCATCGACAGGTGACAGGAAACACCATATATTTT. This gives the protein CASSHRQVTGNTIYF.

This chain joins TRBV12-3 or TRBV12-4 and TRBJ2-4; 9 bases map to TRBD1. The CDR3 contains 13 residues. J gave up 7 bases and V 3 bases, and 1 base lay outside the gene matches. CDR3 in amino acids: CASSLTGGNIQYF. As DNA, the CDR3 is TGTGCCAGCAGTTTGACAGGGGGGAACATTCAGTACTTC.

J is TRBJ1-1 and V is TRBV20-1; a weak D match, TRBD1 (5 bases). Germline-derived CDR1 and CDR2 are DFQATT and SNEGSKA (reference sequence). Trimming stripped 0 bases from V and 8 bases from J, with 7 bases between. The CDR3 has 11 amino acids. As DNA, the CDR3 is TGCAGTGCTAGAGATTACAGGGAAGCTTTCTTT. It codes for CSARDYREAFF.

V gene TRBV5-1 combines with J gene TRBJ2-7, with a tentative D call TRBD1 (6 bases). This CDR3 has 13 residues. CDR1 is SGHRS and CDR2 is YFSETQ in the germline V gene. V was clipped by 4 bases and J by 3 bases, with 11 bases between them. The chain's CDR3 is CASSNADSYEQYF. Written as DNA, the CDR3 is TGCGCCAGCAGCAACGCGGACAGCTACGAGCAGTACTTC.

The chain is built from TRBV29-1 and TRBJ2-1; 7 nucleotides match TRBD2. The CDR3 runs to 15 residues. CDR1 and CDR2 from the germline V gene are SQVTM and ANQGSEA. The junction had 18 bases not matched to a gene; V was cut back by 6 bases and J by 10 bases. CDR3 bases: TGCAGCGTCAACCCCGACGGACTAGTCAATCTCGAGCAGTTCTTC. Amino acid sequence: CSVNPDGLVNLEQFF.

V usage is TRBV15 and J usage is TRBJ2-5; D is possibly TRBD1 (5 bases). Trimming stripped 3 bases from V and 5 bases from J, with 16 bases between. In germline, CDR1 is LNHNV, CDR2 YYDKDF (reference sequence). This CDR3 comprises 15 residues. The chain's CDR3 is CATSRGLGVLETQYF. CDR3 bases: TGTGCCACCAGCAGGGGTTTAGGGGTCCTGGAGACCCAGTACTTC.

V usage is TRBV3-1 and J usage is TRBJ2-1, with D tentatively TRBD1 or TRBD2 (5 bases each). V shed 4 bases and J shed 8 bases, with 15 bases lying between them. Per the germline V gene, CDR1 is LGHDT and CDR2 is YNNKEL (reference sequence). The CDR3 length is 14 residues. CDR3 residues: CASSLRDPRDEQFF. The CDR3, as DNA: TGTGCCAGCAGCCTCCGGGACCCTCGGGATGAGCAGTTCTTC.

The CDR3 DNA is TGTGCCAGCAGCGTAGTCGGACAGATGAACACTGAAGCTTTCTTT. This sequence encodes CASSVVGQMNTEAFF. The J gene is TRBJ1-1, the V gene TRBV9, with a tentative D call TRBD1 (6 bases). V was pared by 0 bases and J by 0 bases, with 9 bases between. Germline CDR1 reads SGDLS; CDR2 reads YYNGEE. The CDR3 runs 15 residues.

This sequence joins TRBV20-1 and TRBJ2-5; D is unresolved. Germline CDR1 DFQATT, CDR2 SNEGSKA (reference sequence). The V end was cut by 3 bases, the J end by 4 bases, with 9 bases between. The CDR3 is 12 residues long. As DNA, the CDR3 is TGCAGTGCTAGTGAAGTACGAGAGACCCAGTACTTC. Protein: CSASEVRETQYF.

The chain is built from TRBV9 and TRBJ2-3; 8 nucleotides match TRBD2. This CDR3 comprises 15 residues. Germline-derived CDR1 and CDR2 are SGDLS and YYNGEE. V trimming: 2 bases; J trimming: 0 bases; junction bases outside the gene matches: 2. This chain's CDR3 is CASSVRGASTDTQYF. CDR3 DNA sequence: TGTGCCAGCAGCGTGCGGGGGGCCAGCACAGATACGCAGTATTTT.

The rearrangement uses TRBV29-1 and TRBJ2-5, with D possibly matching TRBD1 (5 bases). This CDR3 has 13 residues. The V end was cut by 5 bases, the J end by 5 bases, with 15 bases between. Per germline, CDR1 SQVTM and CDR2 ANQGSEA. The DNA of the CDR3 is TGCAGCGTTCTATTAACAGGCAGGGAGACCCAGTACTTC. Encoded protein: CSVLLTGRETQYF.

The chain joins TRBV3-1 to TRBJ2-7, with 11 positions matching TRBD1. Losses at the gene ends were 0 bases for V and 4 bases for J; bases not matched to a gene: 2. This CDR3 is 15 amino acids long. CDR1 is LGHDT, CDR2 YNNKEL, per germline (reference sequence). This CDR3 reads CASSQDGDRGYEQYF. In DNA, the CDR3 is TGTGCCAGCAGCCAAGATGGGGACAGGGGGTACGAGCAGTACTTC.

This clonotype was found a few times. CDR3 in DNA: TGTGCCAGCAGACCGGATCGTCTCACCGGGGAGCTGTTTTTT. Amino acids: CASRPDRLTGELFF. The chain has TRBV3-1 and TRBJ2-2; D unclear. The CDR3 contains 14 residues. CDR1 is LGHDT and CDR2 is YNNKEL in the germline V gene (reference sequence). Trimming shortened V by 6 bases and J by 4 bases, and 12 bases separated the two germline ends.

In DNA form, the CDR3 reads TGTGCCAGCAGCTTAGATAACAGGGGGGACTATGGCTACACCTTC. Amino acids: CASSLDNRGDYGYTF. This rearrangement joins TRBV7-8 to TRBJ1-2, with TRBD1 identical over 8 bases. V gave up 1 base and J gave up 3 bases; unmatched junction bases: 4. The CDR3 contains 15 residues. CDR1 and CDR2 (germline): SGHVS, FQNEAQ.

The rearrangement joins TRBV12-3 or TRBV12-4 to TRBJ2-7; 7 bases are shared with TRBD1. The J segment lost 6 bases and the V segment lost 3 bases, leaving 5 bases of the junction unmatched. The CDR3 is 13 residues long. CDR3 sequence reads: CASSFDREGEQYF. Here the CDR3 DNA reads TGTGCCAGCAGTTTCGACAGGGAAGGCGAGCAGTACTTC.

The genes are TRBV10-3 and TRBJ2-7; D is uncertain. The CDR3 has 11 amino acids. Germline values: CDR1 ENHRY, CDR2 SYGVKD. The V gene lost 3 bases and the J gene lost 2 bases, with 2 bases spanning the gap. The CDR3 bases are TGTGCCATCAGTGACACCTACGAGCAGTACTTC. Translated: CAISDTYEQYF.

V is TRBV25-1 and J is TRBJ2-7; 7 nucleotides agree with TRBD2. Trimming removed 3 bases from V and 1 base from J; junction bases left unmatched: 3. The CDR3 spans 14 residues. In germline, CDR1 is MGHDK, CDR2 SYGVNS. The DNA of the CDR3 is TGTGCCAGCAGTGACACCGGGGGGTCCTACGAGCAGTACTTC. As protein: CASSDTGGSYEQYF.